The TCR beta chain under discussion was sequenced for a study of blood T cell repertoires in COVID-19. Study-wide background: Collection of acute and convalescent COVID-19 samples took place in the United States, Italy and Spain. T cells, B-cell-depleted T cells, or PBMCs supplied cDNA or gDNA.

Original processing methods: The authors estimated nucleated cell counts from reference gene primer amplification. The data were produced by immunoSEQ multiplex PCR, yet TCRdb's version contains in-frame clones alone and is incomplete. V, J and clone size are those of that table, while D and trimming were read from the DNA. Of 220,000 or so clones in the sample, about 94% were seen once. Sequenced sample: peripheral blood. The clonotype originates from a man in his sixties with COVID-19, enrolled during active disease.

CDR3 bases: TGTGCCAGCAGCGTAGTTGGACTAGCGTTAGAGACCCAGTACTTC. The encoded protein is CASSVVGLALETQYF. The chain links TRBV9 to TRBJ2-5, with 9 nucleotides matching TRBD2. V lost 0 bases and J lost 4; bases outside the gene matches: 4. The CDR3 sequence is 15 residues long. Germline assignment: CDR1 SGDLS and CDR2 YYNGEE. Full variable domain (outside the CDR3, taken from reference TRBV9 and TRBJ2-5): DSGVTQTPKHLITATGQRVTLRCSPRSGDLSVYWYQQSLDQGLQFLIQYYNGEERAKGNILERFSAQQFPDLHSELNLSSLELGDSALYFCASSVVGLALETQYFGPGTRLLVL.